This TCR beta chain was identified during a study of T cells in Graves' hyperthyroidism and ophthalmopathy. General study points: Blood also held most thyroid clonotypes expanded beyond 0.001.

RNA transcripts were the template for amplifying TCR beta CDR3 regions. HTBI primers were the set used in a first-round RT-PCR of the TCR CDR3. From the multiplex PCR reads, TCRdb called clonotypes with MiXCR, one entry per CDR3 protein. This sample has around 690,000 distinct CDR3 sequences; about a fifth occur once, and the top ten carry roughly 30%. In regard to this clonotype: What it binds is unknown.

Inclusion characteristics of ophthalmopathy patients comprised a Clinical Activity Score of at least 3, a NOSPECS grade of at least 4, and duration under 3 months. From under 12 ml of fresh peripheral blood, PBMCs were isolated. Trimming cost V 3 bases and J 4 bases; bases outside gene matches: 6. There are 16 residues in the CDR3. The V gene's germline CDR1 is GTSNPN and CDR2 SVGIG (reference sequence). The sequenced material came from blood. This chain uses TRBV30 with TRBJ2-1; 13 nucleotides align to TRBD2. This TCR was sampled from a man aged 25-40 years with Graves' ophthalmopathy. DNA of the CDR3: TGTGCCTGGAGCGGACTAGCGGGAGCGATTTACAATGAGCAGTTCTTC. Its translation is CAWSGLAGAIYNEQFF.